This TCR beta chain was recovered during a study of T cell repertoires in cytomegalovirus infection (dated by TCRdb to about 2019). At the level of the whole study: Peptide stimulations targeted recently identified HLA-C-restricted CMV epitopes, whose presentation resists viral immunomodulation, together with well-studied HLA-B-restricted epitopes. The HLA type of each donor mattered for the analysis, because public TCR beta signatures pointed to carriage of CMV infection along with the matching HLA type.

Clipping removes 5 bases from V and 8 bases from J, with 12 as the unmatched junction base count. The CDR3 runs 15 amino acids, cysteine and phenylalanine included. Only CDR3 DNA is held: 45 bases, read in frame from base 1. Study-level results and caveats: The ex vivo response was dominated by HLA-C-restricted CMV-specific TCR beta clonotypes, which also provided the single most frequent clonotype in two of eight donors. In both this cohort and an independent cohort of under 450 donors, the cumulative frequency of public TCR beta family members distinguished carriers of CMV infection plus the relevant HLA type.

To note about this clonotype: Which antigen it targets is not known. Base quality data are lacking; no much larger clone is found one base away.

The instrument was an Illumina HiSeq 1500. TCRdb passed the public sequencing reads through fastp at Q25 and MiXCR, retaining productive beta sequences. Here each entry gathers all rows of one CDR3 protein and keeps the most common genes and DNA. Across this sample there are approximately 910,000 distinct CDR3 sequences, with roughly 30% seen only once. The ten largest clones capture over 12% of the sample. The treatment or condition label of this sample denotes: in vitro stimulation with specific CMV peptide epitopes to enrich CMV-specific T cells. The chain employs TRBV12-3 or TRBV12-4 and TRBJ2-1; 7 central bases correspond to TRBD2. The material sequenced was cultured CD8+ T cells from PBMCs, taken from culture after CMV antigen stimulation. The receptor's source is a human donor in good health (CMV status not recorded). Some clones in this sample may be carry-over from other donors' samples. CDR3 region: CASSPSGSAGHEQFF. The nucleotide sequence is TGTGCCAGCAGTCCTAGCGGATCGGCCGGCCATGAGCAGTTCTTC.